The clone carrying this T cell receptor beta chain was seen a few times. The antigen is not known. Extraction also yielded germline DNA, while blood RNA was obtained from unsorted whole blood. A four-milliliter peripheral blood sample was collected before surgery. This entry belongs to a study of tumor-infiltrating lymphocytes in primary liver carcinoma. Across the whole study: Samples yielded about 3.65 to 7.13 million productive TCRbeta reads, similar across tissue types. Study-wide results and caveats: Tumor top-250-clone fraction significantly exceeded that of blood (p = 0.039).

Constant-region priming of about 500 ng total RNA yielded TCR beta cDNA. Slightly modified ARM-PCR, run as three nested multiplex PCR rounds, produced the TCR beta libraries. The first two PCR rounds, around 10 cycles each, used TRBV1-TRBV30 forward primers and a C-beta reverse primer. Each CDR3 protein gets one entry after TCRdb re-called the multiplex PCR reads with MiXCR. This table has fewer than 350,000 distinct CDR3 sequences, more than 55% appearing once. The CDR3 runs to 12 residues. V was cut by 11 bases and J by 3 bases, with 14 bases left in between. Germline CDR1 and CDR2: MNHNS and SASEGT.

The source is a middle-aged man with primary liver carcinoma and hepatitis B virus infection. Sequenced material: peripheral blood. The chain carries TRBV6-1 and TRBJ2-7; D ambiguous. The CDR3 region has the DNA TGTGCCGCCTGGGCTGGCGGCTACGAGCAGTACTTC. Its translation is CAAWAGGYEQYF.